A selection of T cell receptor beta chains follows, all from one sample in a study of blood T cell repertoires in COVID-19. Libraries were prepared by immunoSEQ multiplex PCR; TCRdb keeps only in-frame clonotypes and omits some of them. The table shows around 50,000 clones, with about nine tenths occurring only once. Material: peripheral blood. Source of these receptors: a man aged 65 to 85 with acute or convalescent COVID-19. Each CDR3 is given with its conserved first and last residue. The D gene is left open where the match is weak. Size is omitted from some rows. Given values are once, few, many or a class for expanded clones.

j_call,v_call,clone_size,d_call,cdr3_nt,cdr3_aa
TRBJ2-2,TRBV11-1,once,TRBD1,TGTGCCAGCAGCTTAGCGGGGCTCACACAGGGGTACACCGGGGAGCTGTTTTTT,CASSLAGLTQGYTGELFF
TRBJ2-1,TRBV30,.,TRBD1,TGTGCCTGGAGCCCGGACAGGGTGAACAATGAGCAGTTCTTC,CAWSPDRVNNEQFF
TRBJ2-5,TRBV7-2,.,TRBD2,TGTGCCAGCAGCTTATGGAATAGCGGGGGGGGTAAAGAGACCCAGTACTTC,CASSLWNSGGGKETQYF
TRBJ1-1,TRBV11-3,.,TRBD1,TGTGCCAGCAGCTTAGGGAGACAGGGGGCTGAAGCTTTCTTT,CASSLGRQGAEAFF
TRBJ1-5,TRBV28,.,.,TGTGCCAGCAGTTCAGGGTTGGCGGGGTTGCCCCAGCATTTT,CASSSGLAGLPQHF
TRBJ1-2,TRBV6-4,few,TRBD1,TGTGCCAGCAGTAACGCCCATGGACAGGGGATGGACTATGGCTACACCTTC,CASSNAHGQGMDYGYTF
TRBJ1-4,TRBV18,.,.,TGTGCCAGCTCACCCGGTATGAGGGAAAAACTGTTTTTT,CASSPGMREKLFF
TRBJ1-1,TRBV5-4,.,TRBD1,TGTGCCAGCAACGGCGAGGGGGACAGGGGAGTTCACACTGAAGCTTTCTTT,CASNGEGDRGVHTEAFF
TRBJ2-7,TRBV5-4,.,TRBD1,TGTGCCAGCAGCTTGGGTCTCGGGACAGGGTCCCACGAGCAGTACTTC,CASSLGLGTGSHEQYF
TRBJ1-1,TRBV18,once,.,TGTGCCAGCTCACTAAGCCAGGGGAACACTGAAGCTTTCTTT,CASSLSQGNTEAFF
TRBJ2-1,TRBV6-5,.,.,TGTGCCAGCAGTACTGGCAATGAGCAGTTCTTC,CASSTGNEQFF
TRBJ1-2,TRBV9,.,TRBD1,TGTGCCAGCAGCGCAATGACAGGGGGCAACTATGGCTACACCTTC,CASSAMTGGNYGYTF
TRBJ1-6,TRBV5-1,.,.,TGCGCCAGCAGACGTCCGGGAGCGGATAATTCACCCCTCCACTTT,CASRRPGADNSPLHF
TRBJ1-2,TRBV7-3,once,.,TGTGCCAGCAGCTTCGGAGGGGCCTATGGCTACACCTTC,CASSFGGAYGYTF
TRBJ2-1,TRBV9,.,TRBD1,TGTGCCAGCAGCGTCGACAGGGGCTCCTACAATGAGCAGTTCTTC,CASSVDRGSYNEQFF
TRBJ1-5,TRBV19,.,.,TGTGCCAGTAGTATAGGATGGGGCCAGCCCCAGCATTTT,CASSIGWGQPQHF
TRBJ1-1,TRBV19,.,TRBD1,TGTGCCACATGGACAGGTTGGGGCACTGAAGCTTTCTTT,CATWTGWGTEAFF
TRBJ2-7,TRBV19,.,TRBD1,TGTGCCAGTAGTATGATTACAGGGGGCAATTACGAGCAGTACTTC,CASSMITGGNYEQYF
TRBJ2-7,TRBV6-2/TRBV6-3,once,.,TGTGCCAGCAGTCATGGACGGGAGAAGTACTTC,CASSHGREKYF
TRBJ2-7,TRBV3-1/TRBV3-2,.,TRBD1,TGTGCCAGCAGCCAAACACAGGGGGCTGACGAGCAGTACTTC,CASSQTQGADEQYF
TRBJ2-3,TRBV2,.,.,TGTGCCAGCAGGAAACAGGGCCGCACAGATACGCAGTATTTT,CASRKQGRTDTQYF
TRBJ2-7,TRBV6-1,once,.,TGTGCCAGCAGTGAAAACAGGTACGAGCAGTACTTC,CASSENRYEQYF
TRBJ2-7,TRBV9,.,.,TGTGCCAGCAGCGTTCCTCAGTTTGTCCTTACCTACGAGCAGTACTTC,CASSVPQFVLTYEQYF
TRBJ2-7,TRBV9,.,.,TGTGCCAGCAGCGAGGACACCTCCTACGAGCAGTACTTC,CASSEDTSYEQYF
TRBJ2-6,TRBV5-6,.,.,TGTGCCAGCAGCTTGGTTCACTCTGGGGCCAACGTCCTGACTTTC,CASSLVHSGANVLTF
TRBJ2-3,TRBV7-2,.,.,TGTGCCAGCAGCTTAGCGGCCCCAGGGCCAGATACGCAGTATTTT,CASSLAAPGPDTQYF
TRBJ1-2,TRBV28,.,.,TGTGCCAGCAGCCCCCGCGGGGTGATTCTCTATGGCTACACCTTC,CASSPRGVILYGYTF
TRBJ2-2,TRBV28,.,.,TGTGCCAGCACCAGTATCACCGGGGAGCTGTTTTTT,CASTSITGELFF
TRBJ2-5,TRBV19,once,TRBD2,TGTGCCAGTATGGGGAGGGTCGGCGAGACCCAGTACTTC,CASMGRVGETQYF
TRBJ1-4,TRBV10-2,.,TRBD1,TGCGCCAGCACCTATACAGGGGCAACTAATGAAAAACTGTTTTTT,CASTYTGATNEKLFF
TRBJ1-6,TRBV5-3,few,.,TGTGCCAGAAGCTCCGGGACCACAGTGGGGGGGGGATATAATTCACCCCTCCACTTT,CARSSGTTVGGGYNSPLHF
TRBJ1-2,TRBV5-1,.,TRBD1,TGCGCCAGCAGCCTATCCATGACTTCGGGACAGGGTATAAATGGCTACACCTTC,CASSLSMTSGQGINGYTF
TRBJ2-7,TRBV5-4,.,.,TGTGCCAGCAGCTTGGGTTCTAGCCCCTACGAGCAGTACTTC,CASSLGSSPYEQYF
TRBJ1-5,TRBV4-1,few,TRBD1,TGCGCCAGCAGCCACTCAAGGGGGCCTAGCAATCAGCCCCAGCATTTT,CASSHSRGPSNQPQHF
TRBJ1-2,TRBV18,.,.,TGTGCCAGCTCGCGAGGGACTCGCTATGGCTACACCTTC,CASSRGTRYGYTF
TRBJ2-5,TRBV11-3,.,TRBD2,TGTGCCAGCAGCTTCCAATCGCGGGGGGGCCGTGAGACCCAGTACTTC,CASSFQSRGGRETQYF
TRBJ2-2,TRBV5-6,.,.,TGTGCCAGCAGCTTGGTACGCAGCACCGGGGAGCTGTTTTTT,CASSLVRSTGELFF
TRBJ1-1,TRBV11-2,.,TRBD1,TGTGCCAGCAGCTCACCGGGACAGCGGAGAACTGAAGCTTTCTTT,CASSSPGQRRTEAFF
TRBJ1-2,TRBV4-1,.,.,TGCGCCAGCAGCCAAGATTATAGGGGATCCTATGGCTACACCTTC,CASSQDYRGSYGYTF
TRBJ2-1,TRBV11-3,.,TRBD2,TGTGCCAGCAGCTTATCAGCGGGGAGCTCCTACAATGAGCAGTTCTTC,CASSLSAGSSYNEQFF
TRBJ1-2,TRBV5-6,few,.,TGTGCCAGCAGCCCCCGTCGAGGTTTCAATGGCTACACCTTC,CASSPRRGFNGYTF
TRBJ2-5,TRBV6-6,.,.,TGTGCCAGCAGTTACGAAAGACTCCAAGAGACCCAGTACTTC,CASSYERLQETQYF
TRBJ1-5,TRBV28,.,.,TGTGCCAGCAGTTTTCTAGGGGCCGGTCAGCCCCAGCATTTT,CASSFLGAGQPQHF
TRBJ2-4,TRBV6-2/TRBV6-3,.,TRBD2,TGTGCCAGCAGCCCGCTAGCGGCCCTAGCCAAAAACATTCAGTACTTC,CASSPLAALAKNIQYF
TRBJ2-2,TRBV7-2,.,TRBD1,TGTGCCAGCAGCTTACCCCGACAGGGTGATACCGGGGAGCTGTTTTTT,CASSLPRQGDTGELFF
TRBJ1-1,TRBV4-3,.,.,TGCGCCAGCAGCCAAGTGGGCTACACTGAAGCTTTCTTT,CASSQVGYTEAFF
TRBJ1-1,TRBV30,.,.,TGTGCCTGGAGTGGAAGGGGTAACACTGAAGCTTTCTTT,CAWSGRGNTEAFF
TRBJ1-4,TRBV7-9,.,TRBD1,TGTGCCAGCAGCCCCGTGGGACAGGGGGCATCTAATGAAAAACTGTTTTTT,CASSPVGQGASNEKLFF
TRBJ2-7,TRBV5-1,.,TRBD1,TGCGCCAGCAGCTTGGGTGTGACAGGGTTGTCCCACGAGCAGTACTTC,CASSLGVTGLSHEQYF
TRBJ1-2,TRBV10-3,.,TRBD1,TGTGCCATCAGGGGACAGGTTAACTATGGCTACACCTTC,CAIRGQVNYGYTF